These T cell receptor beta chains were read from a single sample in a study of T cells in Graves' hyperthyroidism and ophthalmopathy. TCRdb re-called the multiplex PCR reads through MiXCR, storing one row per CDR3 protein. The data contain 540,000 or so distinct CDR3 sequences, around 14% of them singletons. The material sequenced was blood. The receptors derive from a young woman with Graves' hyperthyroidism. Both conserved end residues are part of each CDR3. Fields, in order: V gene, J gene, clone size, D gene, CDR3 protein, CDR3 DNA. The D gene is left open where the match is weak. A row's size may be missing; if present it is once, few, many or a size class.

TRBV12-3/TRBV12-4	TRBJ2-3	many	TRBD2	CASRAGVDTDTQYF	TGTGCCAGCAGGGCGGGGGTAGACACAGATACGCAGTATTTT
TRBV5-1	TRBJ1-6	few	NA	CASKTDRNSPLHF	TGCGCCAGCAAAACAGACCGAAATTCACCCCTCCACTTT
TRBV19	TRBJ1-5	NA	TRBD1	CASRNTGAGGLTNQPQHF	TGTGCCAGTAGAAATACCGGGGCAGGGGGCCTAACTAATCAGCCCCAGCATTTT
TRBV6-1	TRBJ2-7	few	TRBD2	CASSPGTSREQYF	TGTGCCAGCAGTCCGGGGACTAGCCGGGAGCAGTACTTC
TRBV7-2	TRBJ2-7	many	TRBD1	CASSSGTGSSYEQYF	TGTGCCAGCAGCTCCGGGACAGGAAGCTCCTACGAGCAGTACTTC
TRBV9	TRBJ2-2	many	TRBD2	CASSVEAGVNTGELFF	TGTGCCAGCAGCGTAGAGGCGGGGGTGAACACCGGGGAGCTGTTTTTT
TRBV27	TRBJ2-7	few	NA	CASSLVGANYEQYF	TGTGCCAGCAGTTTAGTTGGGGCGAACTACGAGCAGTACTTC
TRBV12-3/TRBV12-4	TRBJ1-5	many	NA	CASSSGDQPQHF	TGTGCCAGCAGTTCTGGGGATCAGCCCCAGCATTTT
TRBV5-1	TRBJ1-4	NA	NA	CASSFSSTREKLFF	TGCGCCAGCAGCTTCTCCAGTACGAGGGAAAAACTGTTTTTT
TRBV19	TRBJ2-1	many	NA	CASSIANPRHSDISYNEQFF	TGTGCCAGTAGTATCGCAAACCCGAGACACAGCGACATCTCCTACAATGAGCAGTTCTTC
TRBV6-2/TRBV6-3	TRBJ2-7	many	TRBD2	CASSYGPSGIYEQYF	TGTGCCAGCAGTTACGGGCCTAGCGGGATTTACGAGCAGTACTTC
TRBV11-2	TRBJ2-7	many	NA	CASTPGGAGDNEQYF	TGTGCCAGCACCCCAGGCGGGGCAGGGGATAACGAGCAGTACTTC
TRBV20-1	TRBJ2-1	NA	NA	CSAREEGGSYNEQFF	TGCAGTGCTAGAGAGGAGGGGGGCTCCTACAATGAGCAGTTCTTC
TRBV29-1	TRBJ2-3	NA	NA	CSVETDTQYF	TGCAGCGTCGAAACAGATACGCAGTATTTT
TRBV9	TRBJ2-7	few	TRBD1	CASSVAGTGSYEQYF	TGTGCCAGCAGCGTAGCCGGGACAGGTTCCTACGAGCAGTACTTC
TRBV4-1	TRBJ2-1	few	NA	CASSQALASVTHNEQFF	TGCGCCAGCAGCCAAGCGTTGGCTAGCGTGACCCACAATGAGCAGTTCTTC
TRBV29-1	TRBJ2-3	NA	TRBD2	CSVEGTSGRAGTDTQYF	TGCAGCGTTGAAGGGACTAGCGGGAGGGCCGGCACAGATACGCAGTATTTT
TRBV6-5	TRBJ1-4	few	NA	CASSYPSQGRNEKLFF	TGTGCCAGCAGTTACCCCTCTCAGGGGCGGAATGAAAAACTGTTTTTT
TRBV6-1	TRBJ1-5	few	NA	CASSEGGLDQPQHF	TGTGCCAGCAGTGAAGGGGGGCTGGATCAGCCCCAGCATTTT
TRBV12-5	TRBJ1-2	few	NA	CASGLALRAGQDGYTF	TGTGCTAGTGGTTTGGCCCTCCGGGCAGGACAAGATGGCTACACCTTC
TRBV18	TRBJ1-5	NA	TRBD1	CASSPPTGAEAQHF	TGTGCCAGCTCACCACCGACAGGGGCGGAAGCCCAGCATTTT
TRBV20-1	TRBJ2-1	many	NA	CSATLEVHEQFF	TGCAGTGCTACCCTCGAGGTCCATGAGCAGTTCTTC
TRBV19	TRBJ1-1	once	TRBD1	CASTTTGRAGMNTEAFF	TGTGCCAGTACTACGACAGGGAGAGCGGGCATGAACACTGAAGCTTTCTTT
TRBV7-3	TRBJ2-3	many	NA	CASSLGPEADTQYF	TGTGCCAGCAGCTTAGGCCCCGAGGCAGATACGCAGTATTTT
TRBV27	TRBJ2-5	NA	NA	CASSLTFRETQYF	TGTGCCAGCAGTTTAACGTTCAGGGAGACCCAGTACTTC
TRBV6-5	TRBJ2-7	NA	TRBD1	CASSYSAGGYEQYF	TGTGCCAGCAGTTACAGTGCAGGGGGCTACGAGCAGTACTTC
TRBV4-1	TRBJ2-2	NA	TRBD2	CASSHGLAGITGELFF	TGCGCCAGCAGCCACGGGCTAGCGGGAATTACCGGGGAGCTGTTTTTT
TRBV12-3/TRBV12-4	TRBJ1-1	many	NA	CASSFRQEAFF	TGTGCCAGCAGTTTCCGACAGGAAGCTTTCTTT
TRBV18	TRBJ2-5	NA	NA	CTSSPAIQETQYF	TGTACCAGCTCCCCGGCGATTCAAGAGACCCAGTACTTC
TRBV29-1	TRBJ1-4	NA	NA	CSVEEQGVGEKLFF	TGCAGCGTTGAAGAACAGGGAGTAGGGGAAAAACTGTTTTTT
TRBV30	TRBJ2-1	many	TRBD2	CAWSRSGQYNEQFF	TGTGCCTGGAGTCGTAGCGGGCAATACAATGAGCAGTTCTTC
TRBV5-5	TRBJ1-3	NA	NA	CASNRQDSGNTIYF	TGTGCCAGCAATCGGCAGGACTCTGGAAACACCATATATTTT
TRBV6-5	TRBJ2-1	few	NA	CASSYWAGRADNEQFF	TGTGCCAGCAGTTACTGGGCCGGGCGGGCGGACAATGAGCAGTTCTTC
TRBV12-3/TRBV12-4	TRBJ2-2	few	NA	CASSLGLAKNTGELFF	TGTGCCAGCAGTTTAGGTCTAGCGAAAAATACCGGGGAGCTGTTTTTT
TRBV30	TRBJ2-2	NA	TRBD2	CAWSGTSVLIGELFF	TGTGCCTGGAGTGGGACTAGCGTCTTGATCGGGGAGCTGTTTTTT
TRBV19	TRBJ2-2	few	NA	CASIGPGNTGELFF	TGTGCCAGTATAGGGCCGGGGAACACCGGGGAGCTGTTTTTT
TRBV29-1	TRBJ1-1	NA	NA	CSVRGTGTPMNTEAFF	TGCAGCGTGAGGGGAACCGGGACGCCCATGAACACTGAAGCTTTCTTT
TRBV11-2	TRBJ2-3	NA	TRBD2	CASSWVLGGGTDTQYF	TGTGCCAGCAGCTGGGTTCTTGGCGGGGGGACAGATACGCAGTATTTT
TRBV6-1	TRBJ2-3	many	TRBD2	CASSEAPAGVLTDTQYF	TGTGCCAGCAGTGAAGCGCCAGCGGGAGTTTTAACCGATACGCAGTATTTT